These 11 T cell receptor beta chains share one sample of origin, sequenced in a study of blood T cell repertoires in COVID-19. Sequencing used immunoSEQ multiplex PCR; TCRdb keeps in-frame clones, though not all of them. The data show about 80,000 clones, around 88% seen once. The source material was peripheral blood. These receptors came from an elderly woman with acute or convalescent COVID-19.

The chain is built from TRBV6-5 and TRBJ2-1, with a weak D call TRBD2 (7 bases). Germline V CDR1 and CDR2: MNHEY, SVGAGI. V was trimmed by 2 bases and J by 9 bases, leaving 14 bases between them. The CDR3 totals 14 residues. In DNA, the CDR3 is TGTGCCAGCAGTTACGCGGGGGCTGCCTCTGAGCAGTTCTTC. This encodes CASSYAGAASEQFF.

The chain combines TRBV18 with TRBJ1-2; a weak D match, TRBD1 (6 bases). Germline V gives CDR1 KGHSH, CDR2 LQKENI. The V end was cut by 2 bases, the J end by 4 bases, with 8 bases between. The CDR3 loop spans 13 amino acids. CDR3 nucleotide sequence: TGTGCCAGCTCACCAAAGGACAGCTATGGCTACACCTTC. Translation: CASSPKDSYGYTF.

The gene calls are TRBV3-1 (or the pseudogene TRBV3-2) and TRBJ2-1; D might be TRBD2 (5 bases). The CDR3 length is 14 residues. CDR1 LGHDT and CDR2 YNNKEL come from the germline V gene (reference sequence). V was pared by 6 bases and J by 7 bases, with 16 bases between. The CDR3: CASRLSSTANEQFF. In DNA, the CDR3 is TGTGCCAGCAGGCTGTCTAGCACCGCAAATGAGCAGTTCTTC.

The V and J genes are TRBV7-6 and TRBJ2-5; possibly TRBD1 for D (5 bases). The CDR3 is 15 residues long. Germline values: CDR1 SGHVS, CDR2 FNYEAQ. The V gene lost 0 bases and the J gene lost 5 bases, with 13 bases spanning the gap. For the CDR3, the DNA is TGTGCCAGCAGCTTAGCGGGCAGGGTGGGGGAGACCCAGTACTTC. This sequence encodes CASSLAGRVGETQYF.

V is TRBV19 and J is TRBJ1-3, with D possibly TRBD1 on 5 matching bases. Germline V gene data show CDR1 as LNHDA and CDR2 as SQIVND (reference sequence). The CDR3 totals 19 residues. V was trimmed by 1 base and J by 0 bases, leaving 19 bases between them. The CDR3 spells CASSIGPGAQGYSGNTIYF. The CDR3 DNA sequence: TGTGCCAGTAGTATAGGCCCGGGCGCTCAGGGCTACTCTGGAAACACCATATATTTT.

This clone was seen a few times. The V call is TRBV3-1 (or the pseudogene TRBV3-2), the J call TRBJ2-5; 7 bases match TRBD2. This CDR3 spans 14 amino acids. J lost 4 bases, V lost 4 bases, and 6 bases had no gene match. Looked up from germline, CDR1 is LGHDT and CDR2 is YNNKEL (reference sequence). Written as DNA, the CDR3 is TGTGCCAGCAGCCTACGACTAGCAGCAGAGACCCAGTACTTC. Translating it yields CASSLRLAAETQYF.

The V gene is TRBV12-5, the J gene TRBJ2-6, with D perhaps TRBD1 (6 bases). This CDR3 comprises 15 residues. From germline, CDR1 is LGHNT and CDR2 FRNRAP. V was pared by 6 bases and J by 3 bases, with 12 bases between. The CDR3 sequence is CASGPGAVGANVLTF. The CDR3 DNA follows: TGTGCTAGTGGACCAGGGGCGGTTGGGGCCAACGTCCTGACTTTC.

V usage is TRBV11-2 and J usage is TRBJ2-7; perhaps TRBD1 as D (5 bases). Between the trimmed V and J ends, which lost 6 bases and 3 bases, there was a span of 9 bases. The germline CDR1 and CDR2 sequences are SGHAT and FQNNGV. The CDR3 consists of 12 residues. For the CDR3, the DNA is TGTGCCAGCAGACAGGACGGCTACGAGCAGTACTTC. It encodes CASRQDGYEQYF.

The sample holds one count of this clone. This chain joins TRBV5-5 and TRBJ1-6, with a tentative D call TRBD1 (5 bases). CDR3 length equals 18 residues. CDR1 and CDR2 from the germline V gene are SGHKS and YYEKEE (reference sequence). V was pared by 0 bases and J by 0 bases, with 13 bases between. DNA for the CDR3: TGTGCCAGCAGCTTGGTAGGGGCCGCGAGCTCCTATAATTCACCCCTCCACTTT. Its translation is CASSLVGAASSYNSPLHF.

The chain recombines TRBV9 with TRBJ2-1; D is undetermined. V was cut by 0 bases and J by 1 base, with 8 bases left in between. In germline, CDR1 is SGDLS, CDR2 YYNGEE. The CDR3 consists of 15 residues. The CDR3 nucleotides are TGTGCCAGCAGCGTAGCCCCGCAGTCCTACAATGAGCAGTTCTTC. The encoded protein is CASSVAPQSYNEQFF.

This chain joins TRBV19 and TRBJ1-2, with 9 bases matching TRBD1. The V gene end was trimmed by 3 bases and the J gene end by 1 base; junction bases not matched to a gene: 6. The germline V gene encodes CDR1 LNHDA and CDR2 SQIVND (reference sequence). CDR3 size: 16 residues. The DNA for the CDR3 is TGTGCCAGTAGTATCCGGACAGGGGCGTATAACTATGGCTACACCTTC. This translates into CASSIRTGAYNYGYTF.